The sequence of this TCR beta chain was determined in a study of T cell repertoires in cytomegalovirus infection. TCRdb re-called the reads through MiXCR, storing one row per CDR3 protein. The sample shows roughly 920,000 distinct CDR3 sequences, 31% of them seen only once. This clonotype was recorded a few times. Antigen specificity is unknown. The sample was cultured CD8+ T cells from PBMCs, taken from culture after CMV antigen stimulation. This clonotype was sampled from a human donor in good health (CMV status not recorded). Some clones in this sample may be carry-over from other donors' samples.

Here the CDR3 DNA reads TGTGCCAGCAGCCAGACAGACCCACACGAGCAGTACTTC. Translating gives CASSQTDPHEQYF. This chain connects TRBV5-4 to TRBJ2-7; possible D gene TRBD1, 5 bases. Trimming stripped 4 bases from V and 5 bases from J, with 13 bases between. The CDR3 extends over 13 amino acids. The germline gives CDR1 SGHNT, CDR2 YYREEE (reference sequence).